This entry concerns a single T cell receptor beta chain. Adults between roughly 18 and 90 years of age took part from under 25 US areas. Researchers sorted participants into cohorts using their self-reported clinical history. Recovered participants had two consecutive negative NP/OP PCR tests, healthcare professional clearance, or symptom resolution. This entry belongs to a study of blood T cell repertoires in COVID-19. On the study more broadly: The United States, Italy and Spain supplied acute and convalescent COVID-19 samples.

Using immunoSEQ multiplex PCR, the repertoire was profiled, and TCRdb retains in-frame clones only, with some absent. The sample includes around 330,000 clones, around 90% of them seen just once. The CDR3 has 14 residues. Germline lookup yields CDR1 SGHTA and CDR2 FQGTGA. V was cut by 2 bases and J by 1 base, with 8 bases left in between. Sequenced input: PBMCs or T cells enriched from blood (not recorded which). This sequence originates from a man in his sixties who had recovered from COVID-19. The rearrangement uses TRBV7-3 and TRBJ1-1, with D uncertain. In DNA form, the CDR3 reads TGTGCCAGCAGCTTAGGGCCACAGAACACTGAAGCTTTCTTT. It yields the protein CASSLGPQNTEAFF.